The 3 T cell receptor beta chains reported below all come from one sample, sequenced in a study of cytomegalovirus exposure and HLA in healthy donors. Primers included in the PCR were 60 Vbeta and 13 Jbeta primers. Method: immunoSEQ multiplex PCR; TCRdb's copy keeps in-frame clones and lacks some. The sample yields 250,000 to 350,000 clones, around nine tenths seen once. Material: PBMCs. The receptors shown here come from a woman aged 18-30 years in good health and CMV-seronegative.

The chain has TRBV10-3 and TRBJ1-1; the D gene is possibly TRBD1 (5 bases). V was clipped by 5 bases and J by 4 bases, with 8 bases between them. The CDR3 totals 12 residues. Germline-derived CDR1 and CDR2 are ENHRY and SYGVKD. Written as DNA, the CDR3 is TGTGCCATCAGTACAGGACGCACTGAAGCTTTCTTT. It is translated as CAISTGRTEAFF.

This clone was detected only once. The DNA is left out, because the CDR3 cannot be placed on it with certainty; the CDR3 is given as TCRdb lists it. The chain uses TRBV27 and TRBJ1-5. Germline loops: CDR1 MNHEY, CDR2 SMNVEV (reference sequence). The CDR3 length is 13 residues, termini included. This CDR3 reads CASSSSRVQPQHF.

V usage is TRBV25-1 and J usage is TRBJ2-2; 8 bases map to TRBD1. This CDR3 has 15 amino acids. J was trimmed by 2 bases and V by 7 bases; bases with no gene match: 6. Germline V gene sequence: CDR1 MGHDK, CDR2 SYGVNS. The CDR3: CASTEDRANTGELFF. CDR3 sequence (DNA): TGTGCCAGCACGGAGGACAGGGCCAACACCGGGGAGCTGTTTTTT. The whole variable domain, remainder taken from reference TRBV25-1 and TRBJ2-2, is EADIYQTPRYLVIGTGKKITLECSQTMGHDKMYWYQQDPGMELHLIHYSYGVNSTEKGDLSSESTVSRIRTEHFPLTLESARPSHTSQYLCASTEDRANTGELFFGEGSRLTVL.